The 24 T cell receptor beta chains below come from one sample, sequenced in a study of T-cell memory formation after mild COVID-19. In TCRdb, the 5' RACE reads were re-called with MiXCR into one record per CDR3 protein. Of 400,000 to 500,000 distinct CDR3 sequences listed, more than 15% are singletons. The source material was PBMCs or a T cell subset sorted from them (not recorded which). The source of these receptors is a man younger than 35 who had mild COVID-19 (a few samples of this study predate the infection). Cell type and time point are not known.

The chain joins TRBV5-1 to TRBJ1-1; D is perhaps TRBD1 (5 bases). Germline V CDR1 and CDR2: SGHRS, YFSETQ. Trimming took 5 bases from V and 4 from J, leaving 15 bases between them. The CDR3 is made up of 14 amino acids. The DNA for the CDR3 is TGCGCCAGCAGGATAGCCGGGACGGGCACTGAAGCTTTCTTT. Translated, it gives CASRIAGTGTEAFF.

This clonotype was seen a few times. The V and J genes are TRBV28 and TRBJ2-7; 7 bases agree with TRBD1. The CDR3 sequence is 13 residues long. J was trimmed by 5 bases and V by 3 bases; bases with no gene match: 4. Germline values: CDR1 MDHEN, CDR2 SYDVKM. The CDR3: CASSFRTGDEQYV. CDR3 coding DNA: TGTGCCAGCAGTTTCCGGACAGGTGACGAGCAGTACGTC.

The chain combines TRBV10-2 with TRBJ2-3; D unclear. Germline V CDR1 and CDR2: WSHSY, SAAADI. This CDR3 spans 11 amino acids. V was trimmed by 5 bases and J by 4 bases, leaving 4 bases between them. CDR3 bases: TGCGCCAGCAGTCAATCAGATACGCAGTATTTT. It encodes CASSQSDTQYF.

The rearrangement links TRBV12-3 or TRBV12-4 to TRBJ1-5; 12 positions match TRBD1. The CDR3 is 15 residues long. Unmatched junction bases numbered 1, after V lost 6 bases and J lost 1 base. CDR3 nucleotides: TGTGCCAGCAGAGGGACAGGGGGCAGCAATCAGCCCCAGCATTTT. Translated: CASRGTGGSNQPQHF.

This clonotype was counted a few times. This chain links TRBV7-9 with TRBJ1-5, with 8 bases fitting TRBD1. Unmatched junction bases numbered 5, after V lost 4 bases and J lost 0 bases. The CDR3 sequence is 16 residues long. CDR1 is SEHNR and CDR2 is FQNEAQ in the germline V gene (reference sequence). CDR3 amino acids: CASSSLTGVSNQPQHF. CDR3 DNA sequence: TGTGCCAGCAGCTCCCTGACAGGGGTTAGCAATCAGCCCCAGCATTTT. The full variable domain, rest sourced from reference TRBV7-9 and TRBJ1-5, is DTGVSQNPRHKITKRGQNVTFRCDPISEHNRLYWYRQTLGQGPEFLTYFQNEAQLEKSRLLSDRFSAERPKGSFSTLEIQRTEQGDSAMYLCASSSLTGVSNQPQHFGDGTRLSIL.

The sample holds many counts of this clonotype. The J gene is TRBJ1-1, the V gene TRBV7-2; a weak D match, TRBD1 (6 bases). V dropped 5 bases and J dropped 6 bases, with 19 bases sitting between them. Germline V gene lookup returns CDR1 SGHTA and CDR2 FQGNSA. This CDR3 contains 15 residues. CDR3 in amino acids: CASSQRGGRRAEAFF. The DNA for the CDR3 is TGTGCCAGCAGCCAAAGAGGGGGGCGAAGGGCTGAAGCTTTCTTT.

This clonotype was counted a few times. The CDR3 spells CASSPRTDQSGKLFF. In DNA, the CDR3 is TGTGCCAGCAGTCCCCGGACGGATCAATCAGGAAAACTGTTTTTT. The J gene is TRBJ1-4, the V gene TRBV6-5, with unresolved D. CDR1 and CDR2 from the germline V gene are MNHEY and SVGAGI. The CDR3 has 15 residues. Trimming took 5 bases from V and 10 from J, leaving 20 bases between them.

This clonotype was seen a few times. The chain uses TRBV20-1 and TRBJ1-1; the D gene is possibly TRBD1 (5 bases). Germline assignment: CDR1 DFQATT and CDR2 SNEGSKA (reference sequence). This CDR3 has 14 residues. Trimming removed 3 bases at V and 4 bases at J, with 15 bases between. As DNA, the CDR3 is TGCAGTGCTAGTAGTGCAGTTGGGGGCACTGAAGCTTTCTTT. It specifies CSASSAVGGTEAFF.

This clonotype came up a few times. The chain uses TRBV7-3 and TRBJ2-3; D ambiguous. V was pared by 5 bases and J by 0 bases, with 15 bases between. The CDR3 has 16 amino acids. Germline V lookup: CDR1 SGHTA, CDR2 FQGTGA. CDR3 nucleotide sequence: TGTGCCAGCAGCCCGTCGTATTCCCCTAGCACAGATACGCAGTATTTT. Protein sequence: CASSPSYSPSTDTQYF.

This sequence joins TRBV29-1 and TRBJ2-2, with TRBD1 matching over 9 bases. This CDR3 is built from 14 residues. The J segment lost 4 bases and the V segment lost 5 bases, leaving 5 bases of the junction unmatched. CDR1 and CDR2 from the germline V gene are SQVTM and ANQGSEA. The CDR3 nucleotides are TGCAGCGTTAGTAGACAGGGGGGCACCGGGGAGCTGTTTTTT. It is translated as CSVSRQGGTGELFF.

This clonotype was seen more than once but under ten times. This chain joins TRBV9 and TRBJ1-5; perhaps TRBD1 as D (5 bases). Germline CDR1 SGDLS, CDR2 YYNGEE. The ends were cut back, 0 bases at V and 3 bases at J, with 10 bases in the middle. The CDR3 contains 15 residues. CDR3 protein: CASSVAGGFNQPQHF. The CDR3, as DNA: TGTGCCAGCAGCGTAGCCGGGGGTTTCAATCAGCCCCAGCATTTT.

This clonotype appeared a few times. The genes are TRBV20-1 and TRBJ2-3, with TRBD2 identical over 9 bases. The CDR3 runs 16 residues. From germline, CDR1 is DFQATT and CDR2 SNEGSKA (reference sequence). The V segment lost 2 bases and the J segment 2 bases; nucleotides outside the gene matches: 8. DNA for the CDR3: TGCAGTGCTAGATACCCTAGCGGGGCCCTCACAGATACGCAGTATTTT. Amino acids: CSARYPSGALTDTQYF.

This chain links TRBV20-1 with TRBJ1-2; D unresolved. This CDR3 contains 16 residues. V was clipped by 1 base and J by 2 bases, with 17 bases between them. The V gene's germline CDR1 is DFQATT and CDR2 SNEGSKA (reference sequence). CDR3 loop: CSARAVGPRENYGYTF. The CDR3 DNA sequence: TGCAGTGCTAGAGCCGTAGGCCCTCGGGAGAACTATGGCTACACCTTC.

This clonotype was counted many times. The chain recombines TRBV4-2 with TRBJ2-1; 14 bases agree with TRBD2. Germline CDR1 reads LGHNA; CDR2 reads YNFKEQ. V shed 0 bases and J 9 bases; nucleotides not matched to a gene: 10. The CDR3 covers 18 residues. DNA for the CDR3: TGTGCCAGCAGCCAAGAGGGCATGGGGACTAGCGGGGGTATTGAGCAGTTCTTC. Translated: CASSQEGMGTSGGIEQFF.

This clonotype has more than one count but fewer than ten. The genes are TRBV5-5 and TRBJ2-7; no reliable D call. V shed 1 base and J shed 2 bases, with 10 bases lying between them. Per the germline V gene, CDR1 is SGHKS and CDR2 is YYEKEE (reference sequence). This CDR3 comprises 14 residues. The CDR3: CASSLWLRTYEQYV. In nucleotides, the CDR3 is TGTGCCAGCAGCTTGTGGTTGAGGACCTACGAGCAGTACGTC.

The chain employs TRBV7-2 and TRBJ2-7; tentative D call: TRBD2 (5 bases). This CDR3 is 15 amino acids long. V lost 1 base, J lost 0 bases, and 10 bases lay in between. Germline V gives CDR1 SGHTA, CDR2 FQGNSA. CDR3 bases: TGTGCCAGCAGCTTAGTAGCTGGGAGCTCCTACGAGCAGTACGTC. It yields the protein CASSLVAGSSYEQYV.

This clonotype was seen a handful of times. The rearrangement links TRBV10-3 to TRBJ1-2; a possible D gene is TRBD1 (6 bases). The V gene's germline CDR1 is ENHRY and CDR2 SYGVKD. The CDR3 totals 15 residues. Trimming took off 1 base at V and 3 bases at J, with 12 bases between the two ends. The CDR3 region has the DNA TGTGCCATCAGTGAGTTAGGCAGGGGTGACTATGGCTACACCTTC. As protein: CAISELGRGDYGYTF.

The chain joins TRBV21-1 to TRBJ2-2. TRBV21-1 is shown as a pseudogene. CDR3 length: 15 residues. As DNA, the CDR3 is TGTGCCAGCAGCGCAAGCGGGGGGAACACCGGGGAGCTGTTTTTT. Translation gives CASSASGGNTGELFF.

This clonotype was detected ten times or more. The J gene is TRBJ2-5, the V gene TRBV11-2, with D uncertain. Looked up from germline, CDR1 is SGHAT and CDR2 is FQNNGV. CDR3 length: 13 residues. V gave up 0 bases and J gave up 5 bases, with 7 bases separating them. The CDR3 sequence: CASSLDREETQYF. CDR3 nucleotides: TGTGCCAGCAGCTTAGACAGAGAGGAGACCCAGTACTTC.

The V gene is TRBV6-6, the J gene TRBJ2-3, with 9 bases matching TRBD1. Germline V CDR1 and CDR2: MNHNY, SVGAGI (reference sequence). This CDR3 has 16 residues. J was trimmed by 6 bases and V by 7 bases; bases with no gene match: 14. For the CDR3, the DNA is TGTGCCAGCACAGGACAGGGGCTCCAAGTTGTGGATACGCAGTATTTT. Translation: CASTGQGLQVVDTQYF.

The chain combines TRBV20-1 with TRBJ1-5; 10 nucleotides align to TRBD1. J lost 7 bases, V lost 3 bases, and 6 bases had no gene match. This CDR3 has 14 amino acids. Germline assignment: CDR1 DFQATT and CDR2 SNEGSKA (reference sequence). The CDR3 protein is CSASHGTGVQPQHF. The CDR3, as DNA: TGCAGTGCTAGCCACGGGACAGGGGTCCAGCCCCAGCATTTT.

The chain joins TRBV20-1 to TRBJ2-3; no clear D gene. The CDR3 runs 14 residues. Germline CDR1 reads DFQATT; CDR2 reads SNEGSKA (reference sequence). V dropped 5 bases and J dropped 0 bases, with 12 bases sitting between them. As DNA, the CDR3 is TGCAGTGCTCCCGTCTTCTCTAGCACAGATACGCAGTATTTT. Translation gives CSAPVFSSTDTQYF.

This clonotype was counted ten times or more. The chain recombines TRBV4-3 with TRBJ2-1, with D perhaps being TRBD1 or TRBD2 (5 bases each). CDR1 is LGHNA and CDR2 is YSLEER in the germline V gene. Trimming stripped 0 bases from V and 5 bases from J, with 14 bases between. The length of the CDR3 is 16 residues. For the CDR3, the DNA is TGCGCCAGCAGCCAAGATATGAGGGGAAGCCACAATGAGCAGTTCTTC. Protein product: CASSQDMRGSHNEQFF.

This clonotype came up a few times. The chain uses TRBV11-2 and TRBJ1-1, with D possibly being TRBD1 (6 bases). V was cut by 6 bases and J by 1 base, with 21 bases left in between. Germline V gene data show CDR1 as SGHAT and CDR2 as FQNNGV. This CDR3 contains 17 residues. CDR3 sequence reads: CASRFSRGASGNTEAFF. Here the CDR3 DNA reads TGTGCCAGCAGATTCTCCCGGGGGGCATCGGGGAACACTGAAGCTTTCTTT. Combining the CDR3 with reference TRBV11-2 and TRBJ1-1 gives the whole variable domain EAGVAQSPRYKIIEKRQSVAFWCNPISGHATLYWYQQILGQGPKLLIQFQNNGVVDDSQLPKDRFSAERLKGVDSTLKIQPAKLEDSAVYLCASRFSRGASGNTEAFFGQGTRLTVV.